The clone carrying this T cell receptor (beta chain) was detected only a few times. Antigen unknown. Trimming removed 1 base at V and 2 bases at J, with 9 bases between. Per germline, CDR1 SGDLS and CDR2 YYNGEE. CDR3 size: 14 residues. For bulk TCR libraries, previously described methods and listed TCR primers were used. One entry per CDR3 protein results from TCRdb running MiXCR on the PCR reads. The repertoire holds about 640,000 distinct CDR3 sequences, with nearly 20% as singletons. The data were taken from a study of molecular identifiers for immune sequencing clone quantification. Study as a whole: Five aliquots were made in replicates from the RNA of approximately 20,000 or 98,000 naive CD8 cells, and four were sequenced. Broader study findings: Spiked Jurkat TCR RNA equal to one cell could reportedly be picked out among approximately 980,000 naive cells. The share of molecules held by clones above 20 RNA copies was over 98% in effector cells and under 1% in naive cells.

Sequencing used naive CD8+ T cells from blood, with Jurkat cell RNA spiked in. The subset here: FACS-sorted CD8+CD4-CCR7+CD45RA+ naive T cells. V gene TRBV9 combines with J gene TRBJ2-5; D unresolved. The TCR originated in a human donor in good health. Some libraries in this study had Jurkat cell RNA spiked in. CDR3 loop: CASSVYQTQETQYF. CDR3 nucleotides: TGTGCCAGCAGCGTATACCAGACTCAAGAGACCCAGTACTTC.